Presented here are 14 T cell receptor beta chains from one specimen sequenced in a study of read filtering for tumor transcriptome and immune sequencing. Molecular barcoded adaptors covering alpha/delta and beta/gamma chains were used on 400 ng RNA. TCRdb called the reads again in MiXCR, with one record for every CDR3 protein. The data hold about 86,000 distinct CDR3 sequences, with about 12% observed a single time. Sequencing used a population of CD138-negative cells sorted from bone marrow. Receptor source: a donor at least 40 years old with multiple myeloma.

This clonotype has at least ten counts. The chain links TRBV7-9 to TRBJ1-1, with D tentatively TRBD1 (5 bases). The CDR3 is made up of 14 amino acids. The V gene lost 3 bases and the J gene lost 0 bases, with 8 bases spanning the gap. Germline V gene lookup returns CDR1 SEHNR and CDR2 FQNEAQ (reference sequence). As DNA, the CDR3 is TGTGCCAGCAGCTTTACGGACATGAACACTGAAGCTTTCTTT. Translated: CASSFTDMNTEAFF.

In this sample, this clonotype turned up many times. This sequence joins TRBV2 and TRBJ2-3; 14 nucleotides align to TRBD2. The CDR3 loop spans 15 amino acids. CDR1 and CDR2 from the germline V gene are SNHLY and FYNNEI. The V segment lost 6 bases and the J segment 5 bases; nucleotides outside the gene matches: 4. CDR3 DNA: TGTGCCAGCAGCGGGACTAGCGGGAGTGGAGATACGCAGTATTTT. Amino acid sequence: CASSGTSGSGDTQYF.

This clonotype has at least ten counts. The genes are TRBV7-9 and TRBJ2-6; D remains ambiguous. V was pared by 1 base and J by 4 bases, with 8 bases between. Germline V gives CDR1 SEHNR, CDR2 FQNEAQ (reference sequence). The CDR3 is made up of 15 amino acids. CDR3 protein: CASSLVGAGANVLTF. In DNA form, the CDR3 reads TGTGCCAGCAGCTTAGTCGGTGCGGGGGCCAACGTCCTGACTTTC.

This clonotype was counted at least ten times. CDR3 nucleotides: TGTGCCAGCAGTTTATTCGGCTCTGGGGCCAACGTCCTGACTTTC. This encodes CASSLFGSGANVLTF. The J gene is TRBJ2-6, the V gene TRBV27; D remains ambiguous. The germline CDR1 and CDR2 sequences are MNHEY and SMNVEV (reference sequence). V lost 1 base to trimming and J lost 0 bases, with 4 bases between them. The CDR3 extends over 15 amino acids. Full variable domain (outside the CDR3, taken from reference TRBV27 and TRBJ2-6): EAQVTQNPRYLITVTGKKLTVTCSQNMNHEYMSWYRQDPGLGLRQIYYSMNVEVTDKGDVPEGYKVSRKEKRNFPLILESPSPNQTSLYFCASSLFGSGANVLTFGAGSRLTVL.

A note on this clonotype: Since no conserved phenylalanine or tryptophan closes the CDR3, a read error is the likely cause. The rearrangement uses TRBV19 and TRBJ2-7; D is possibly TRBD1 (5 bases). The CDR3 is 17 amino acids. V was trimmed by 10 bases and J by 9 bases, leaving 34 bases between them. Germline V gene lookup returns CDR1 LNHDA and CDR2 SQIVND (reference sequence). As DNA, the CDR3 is TGTGCCACCAGAACACAGGCCTCCCGCCGAATCCTACGAGTGCAGTACATC. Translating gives CATRTQASRRILRVQYI.

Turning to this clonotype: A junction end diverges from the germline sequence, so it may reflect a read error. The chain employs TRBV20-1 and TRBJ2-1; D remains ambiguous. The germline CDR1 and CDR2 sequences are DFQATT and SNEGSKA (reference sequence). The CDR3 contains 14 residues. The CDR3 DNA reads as TGCAGTGCTGGAGATAACCCCCGGAGCGATGAGCAGTTCTTC. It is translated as CSAGDNPRSDEQFF.

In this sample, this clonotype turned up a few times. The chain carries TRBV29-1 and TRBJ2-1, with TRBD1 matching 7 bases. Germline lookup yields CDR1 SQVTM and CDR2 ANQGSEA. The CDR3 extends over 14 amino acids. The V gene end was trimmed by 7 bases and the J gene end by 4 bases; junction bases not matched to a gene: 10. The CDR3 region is CSGGNRGPYNEQFF. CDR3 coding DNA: TGCAGCGGGGGAAACAGGGGACCATACAATGAGCAGTTCTTC.

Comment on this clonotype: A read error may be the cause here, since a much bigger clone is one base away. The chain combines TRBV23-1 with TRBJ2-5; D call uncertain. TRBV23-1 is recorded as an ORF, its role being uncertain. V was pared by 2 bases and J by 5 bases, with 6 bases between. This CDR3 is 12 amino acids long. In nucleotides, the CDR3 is TGCGCCAGCAGTCAAGAGAAGGAGACCCAGTACTTC. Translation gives CASSQEKETQYF.

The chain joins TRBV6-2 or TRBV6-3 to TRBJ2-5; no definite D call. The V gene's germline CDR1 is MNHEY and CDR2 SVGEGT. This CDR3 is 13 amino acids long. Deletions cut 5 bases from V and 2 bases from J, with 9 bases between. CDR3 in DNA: TGTGCCAGCAGTGTGGACGGTCAAGAGACCCAGTACTTC. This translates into CASSVDGQETQYF.

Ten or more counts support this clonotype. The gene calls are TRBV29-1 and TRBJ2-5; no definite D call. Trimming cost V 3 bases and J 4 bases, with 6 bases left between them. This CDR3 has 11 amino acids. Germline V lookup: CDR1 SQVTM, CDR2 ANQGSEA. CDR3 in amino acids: CSVDPGETQYF. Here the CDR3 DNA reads TGCAGCGTTGACCCGGGAGAGACCCAGTACTTC.

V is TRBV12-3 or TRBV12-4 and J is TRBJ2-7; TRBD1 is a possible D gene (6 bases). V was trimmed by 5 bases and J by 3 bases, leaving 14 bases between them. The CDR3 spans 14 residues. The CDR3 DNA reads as TGTGCCAGCAGTCCCTCGTCAGGGGACTACGAGCAGTACTTC. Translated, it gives CASSPSSGDYEQYF.

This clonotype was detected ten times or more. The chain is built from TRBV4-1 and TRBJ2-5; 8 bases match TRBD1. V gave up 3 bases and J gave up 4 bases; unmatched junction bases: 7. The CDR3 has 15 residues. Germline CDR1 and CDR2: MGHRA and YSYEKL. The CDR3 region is CASSQDRAEGETQYF. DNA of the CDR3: TGCGCCAGCAGCCAGGACAGGGCCGAAGGAGAGACCCAGTACTTC.

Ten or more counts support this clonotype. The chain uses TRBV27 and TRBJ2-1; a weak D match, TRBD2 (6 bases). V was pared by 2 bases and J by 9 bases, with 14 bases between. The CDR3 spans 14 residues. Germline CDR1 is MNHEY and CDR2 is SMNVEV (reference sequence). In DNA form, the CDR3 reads TGTGCCAGCAGTTTAGAGGCGGGGTTTGGTGAGCAGTTCTTC. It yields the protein CASSLEAGFGEQFF.

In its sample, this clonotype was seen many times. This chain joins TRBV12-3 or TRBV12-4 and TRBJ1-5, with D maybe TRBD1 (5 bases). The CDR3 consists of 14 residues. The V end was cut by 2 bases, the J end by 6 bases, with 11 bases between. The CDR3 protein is CASSLTGDGQPQHF. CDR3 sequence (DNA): TGTGCCAGCAGTTTAACGGGGGACGGTCAGCCCCAGCATTTT.